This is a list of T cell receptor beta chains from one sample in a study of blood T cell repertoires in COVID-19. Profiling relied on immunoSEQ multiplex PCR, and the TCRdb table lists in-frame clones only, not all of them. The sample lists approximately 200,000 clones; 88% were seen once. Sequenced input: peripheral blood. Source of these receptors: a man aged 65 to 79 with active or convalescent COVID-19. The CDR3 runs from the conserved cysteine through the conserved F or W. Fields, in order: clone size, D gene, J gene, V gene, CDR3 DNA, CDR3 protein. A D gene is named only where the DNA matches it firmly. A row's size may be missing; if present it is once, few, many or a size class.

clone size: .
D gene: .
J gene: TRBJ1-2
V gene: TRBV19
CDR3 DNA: TGTGCCAGTAGTATAGGCAGAGGAAACTATGGCTACACCTTC
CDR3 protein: CASSIGRGNYGYTF

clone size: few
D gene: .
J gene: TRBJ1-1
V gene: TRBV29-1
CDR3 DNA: TGCAGCGTTGGGGGGGGGTTGAACACTGAAGCTTTCTTT
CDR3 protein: CSVGGGLNTEAFF

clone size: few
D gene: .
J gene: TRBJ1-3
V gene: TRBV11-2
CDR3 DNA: TGTGCCAGCAGCTTAGCAGTCTGGGGGCTCGGAAACACCATATATTTT
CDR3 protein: CASSLAVWGLGNTIYF

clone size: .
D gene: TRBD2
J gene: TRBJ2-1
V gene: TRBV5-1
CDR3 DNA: TGCGCCAGCTCCACTAGCGGGAGGGGGAATGAGCAGTTCTTC
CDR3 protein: CASSTSGRGNEQFF

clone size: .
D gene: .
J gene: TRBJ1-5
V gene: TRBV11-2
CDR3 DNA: TGTGCCAGCAGCCAAGGGGCGGCTCAGCCCCAGCATTTT
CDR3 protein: CASSQGAAQPQHF

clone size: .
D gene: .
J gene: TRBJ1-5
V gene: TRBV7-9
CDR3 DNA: TGTGCCAGCAGCCCCGGTGGGGCACTCAATCAGCCCCAGCATTTT
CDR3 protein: CASSPGGALNQPQHF

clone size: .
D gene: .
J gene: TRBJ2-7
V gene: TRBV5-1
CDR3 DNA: TGCGCCAGCGCCCGGGAGAGCTACGAGCAGTACTTC
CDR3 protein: CASARESYEQYF

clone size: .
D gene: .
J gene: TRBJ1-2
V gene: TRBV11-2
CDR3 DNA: TGTGCCAGCAGCTTATCATTATTGGAGGGGCCTTCCACCTTC
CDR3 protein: CASSLSLLEGPSTF

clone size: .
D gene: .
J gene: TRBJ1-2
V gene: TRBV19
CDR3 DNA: TGTGCCAGTAGATGGGGCAGTACTAACTATGGCTACACCTTC
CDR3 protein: CASRWGSTNYGYTF

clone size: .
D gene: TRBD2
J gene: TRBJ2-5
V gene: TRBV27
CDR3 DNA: TGTGCCAGCAGAGGGGAGGGCCTCCCAGAGACCCAGTACTTC
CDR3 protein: CASRGEGLPETQYF